The clone carrying this T cell receptor (beta chain) was seen more than once but under ten times. The antigen is undetermined. The data stem from a study of beta chain features in type 1 diabetes. Study-wide points: Shortening of TCRB CDR3s, moderate but significant, appeared in all four CD4+ subsets of Type 1 diabetes patients.

Since all of the isolated RNA was reverse transcribed, expressed TCRB transcripts were what got sequenced. About 3.4 million reads on average were seen across naive, central memory and regulatory T cell samples. Clones were read by immunoSEQ multiplex PCR, and TCRdb kept only the in-frame ones, dropping some. The sample has about 160,000 clones, roughly 8% seen once. This CDR3 has 14 residues. The germline CDR1 and CDR2 sequences are MNHEY and SVGAGI. The V end was cut by 7 bases, the J end by 4 bases, with 16 bases between. The clonotype was recovered from a middle-aged woman with type 1 diabetes. J is TRBJ1-2 and V is TRBV6-5, with a weak D call TRBD1 (6 bases). Sequenced sample: central memory CD4+ T cells from blood. CDR3 in DNA: TGTGCCAGCACCCCCGGGCGAGGGGGCTATGGCTACACCTTC. Its protein is CASTPGRGGYGYTF.